One and the same sample provided the 11 T cell receptor beta chains below, sequenced in a study of regulatory T cells in long-lasting Graves disease. Regarding time point: persistent/refractory GD, antithyroid drugs over 5 years with positive TRAb. PBMCs provided the RNA from which the TCR library was made. Arm-PCR with iRepertoire HTBI primers amplified the CDR3 regions for these TCR beta libraries. TCRdb recomputed calls from the multiplex PCR reads with MiXCR, one row per CDR3 protein. The data hold approximately 470,000 distinct CDR3 sequences, with less than 25% observed a single time. Sequences were derived from peripheral blood mononuclear cells (PBMCs), sampled when the disease was refractory, from a patient treated with antithyroid drugs. These receptors were collected from a female donor with Graves disease.

This clonotype was seen at least ten times. This chain uses TRBV6-1 with TRBJ1-1; D unresolved. The germline V gene has CDR1 MNHNS and CDR2 SASEGT. The CDR3 loop spans 15 amino acids. V was clipped by 5 bases and J by 1 base, with 14 bases between them. The CDR3 loop is CASSLPPWSNTEAFF. In DNA, the CDR3 is TGTGCCAGCAGTCTACCTCCGTGGTCGAACACTGAAGCTTTCTTT.

In this sample, this clonotype turned up a few times. The chain recombines TRBV7-9 with TRBJ1-2, with TRBD1 matching 8 bases. The V gene end was trimmed by 6 bases and the J gene end by 3 bases; junction bases not matched to a gene: 3. The CDR3 is 13 amino acids. Germline values: CDR1 SEHNR, CDR2 FQNEAQ (reference sequence). For the CDR3, the DNA is TGTGCCAGCAGGCCGACAGGGGACTATGGCTACACCTTC. Its protein is CASRPTGDYGYTF.

The J gene is TRBJ2-7, the V gene TRBV28; TRBD2 matches 14 bases. CDR1 and CDR2 from the germline V gene are MDHEN and SYDVKM. The CDR3 is 16 amino acids. J gave up 5 bases and V 5 bases, and 8 bases lay outside the gene matches. The CDR3 sequence is CASSDPGLAGANEQYF. CDR3 sequence (DNA): TGTGCCAGCAGTGACCCGGGACTAGCGGGAGCGAACGAGCAGTACTTC.

The CDR3 region is CASRSSRDRADTQYF. As DNA, the CDR3 is TGTGCCAGCAGATCGTCCCGGGACAGGGCAGATACGCAGTATTTT. The chain employs TRBV2 and TRBJ2-3; 9 bases map to TRBD1. With 6 bases clipped from V and 4 bases from J, the junction kept 8 bases outside the gene matches. CDR1 is SNHLY and CDR2 is FYNNEI in the germline V gene. CDR3 size: 15 residues. Complete variable domain (other parts from reference TRBV2 and TRBJ2-3): EPEVTQTPSHQVTQMGQEVILRCVPISNHLYFYWYRQILGQKVEFLVSFYNNEISEKSEIFDDQFSVERPDGSNFTLKIRSTKLEDSAMYFCASRSSRDRADTQYFGPGTRLTVL.

Many counts were recorded for this clonotype. The V gene is TRBV5-6, the J gene TRBJ1-5; D uncertain. The CDR3 spans 14 residues. The germline gives CDR1 SGHDT, CDR2 YYEEEE. Trimming shortened V by 5 bases and J by 1 base, and 10 bases separated the two germline ends. This chain's CDR3 is CASSYGESNQPQHF. For the CDR3, the DNA is TGTGCCAGCAGTTATGGGGAAAGCAATCAGCCCCAGCATTTT.

V usage is TRBV7-9 and J usage is TRBJ1-1, with D unresolved. Per germline, CDR1 SEHNR and CDR2 FQNEAQ (reference sequence). The V end lost 6 bases, the J end lost 1 base, and 12 bases lay between the germline ends. The CDR3 covers 14 residues. CDR3: CASSMVESNTEAFF. As DNA, the CDR3 is TGTGCCAGCAGTATGGTGGAGTCGAACACTGAAGCTTTCTTT.

This clonotype showed up just a few times. V gene TRBV6-2 or TRBV6-3 combines with J gene TRBJ2-7, with D perhaps matching TRBD1 (6 bases). The CDR3 is 17 residues long. The V end lost 2 bases, the J end lost 0 bases, and 17 bases lay between the germline ends. Germline V gives CDR1 MNHEY, CDR2 SVGEGT. CDR3 bases: TGTGCCAGCAGTTACGTGATTACAGGGATTTTCTCCTACGAGCAGTACTTC. Residues: CASSYVITGIFSYEQYF.

The genes are TRBV13 and TRBJ2-7, with TRBD2 matching over 7 bases. Germline V gene data show CDR1 as PRHDT and CDR2 as FYEKMQ (reference sequence). V lost 2 bases to trimming and J lost 2 bases; unmatched junction nucleotides: 3. CDR3 size: 14 residues. CDR3 nucleotide sequence: TGTGCCAGCAGCTTATTGGGAGGGACCTACGAGCAGTACTTC. This codes for CASSLLGGTYEQYF.

This clonotype has at least ten counts. The J gene is TRBJ2-7, the V gene TRBV30; tentatively, D is TRBD2 (5 bases). CDR3 length: 14 residues. V lost 8 bases to trimming and J lost 2 bases, with 19 bases between them. CDR1 is GTSNPN and CDR2 is SVGIG in the germline V gene (reference sequence). CDR3 sequence (DNA): TGTGCCGGGTCAGAGGGTGGCATACCCTACGAGCAGTACTTC. Protein: CAGSEGGIPYEQYF.

This chain links TRBV3-1 with TRBJ2-7; D gene uncertain. Germline assignment: CDR1 LGHDT and CDR2 YNNKEL (reference sequence). The V and J ends lost 6 bases and 1 base respectively, with 13 bases between them. The CDR3 spans 14 residues. The CDR3 region is CASSYQPQSYEQYF. The CDR3, as DNA: TGTGCCAGCAGTTACCAACCACAGTCCTACGAGCAGTACTTC.

This clonotype showed up just a few times. This chain connects TRBV2 to TRBJ2-3; 10 nucleotides agree with TRBD2. This CDR3 comprises 13 residues. CDR1 is SNHLY, CDR2 FYNNEI, per germline. V lost 9 bases and J lost 2; bases outside the gene matches: 2. CDR3 nucleotides: TGTGCCAGGACTAGCGGGTACACAGATACGCAGTATTTT. The encoded protein is CARTSGYTDTQYF.